The 12 T cell receptor beta chains reported below all come from one sample, sequenced in a study of B cell selection in AIRE deficiency. CD4+CD127+ cells were sorted as the conventional CD4 T cells. Here immunoSEQ multiplex PCR was the method, and the copy in TCRdb shows in-frame clones only, minus some. Of some 22,000 clones listed, about 96% are singletons. Sequencing was performed on CD4+CD127+ conventional T cells sorted from PBMCs. All receptors derive from a human donor in good health.

This chain uses TRBV6-5 with TRBJ1-1; a weak D match, TRBD1 (6 bases). In germline, CDR1 is MNHEY, CDR2 SVGAGI. V was pared by 5 bases and J by 14 bases, with 18 bases between. The CDR3 covers 12 residues. CDR3 bases: TGTGCCAGCAGTCCCGGGGGGCTCCGGGTGTTCTTT. Protein product: CASSPGGLRVFF.

V is TRBV11-3 and J is TRBJ2-1, with 13 bases lining up with TRBD2. J gave up 10 bases and V 3 bases, and 6 bases lay outside the gene matches. Looked up from germline, CDR1 is SGHNT and CDR2 is YENEEA. This CDR3 comprises 15 residues. CDR3 coding DNA: TGTGCCAGCAGCTTTAGGACTAGCGGGGGCGGAGAGCAGTTCTTC. Protein: CASSFRTSGGGEQFF.

The CDR3 DNA reads TGTGCCAGCAGCTTGGCAAGGACATCCGGGGAGCTGTTTTTT. Residues: CASSLARTSGELFF. The chain couples TRBV5-4 to TRBJ2-2; the D gene is possibly TRBD1 (5 bases). The V end lost 0 bases, the J end lost 6 bases, and 9 bases lay between the germline ends. Germline loops: CDR1 SGHNT, CDR2 YYREEE (reference sequence). The CDR3 covers 14 residues. Using reference TRBV5-4 and TRBJ2-2 for the parts outside the CDR3, the full variable domain is ETGVTQSPTHLIKTRGQQVTLRCSSQSGHNTVSWYQQALGQGPQFIFQYYREEENGRGNFPPRFSGLQFPNYSSELNVNALELDDSALYLCASSLARTSGELFFGEGSRLTVL.

The chain employs TRBV28 and TRBJ1-2, with TRBD1 identical over 11 bases. V lost 2 bases and J lost 6; bases outside the gene matches: 8. This CDR3 comprises 16 residues. CDR1 is MDHEN and CDR2 is SYDVKM in the germline V gene. The CDR3 here is CASSLGTGGKRDGYTF. CDR3 in DNA: TGTGCCAGCAGTTTAGGGACAGGGGGGAAAAGGGATGGCTACACCTTC.

The CDR3 DNA reads TGTGCCAGCAGAGACCCTAGCGGCGCCACAGATACGCAGTATTTT. Translation: CASRDPSGATDTQYF. The rearrangement uses TRBV5-4 and TRBJ2-3, with TRBD2 matching 7 bases. V lost 5 bases and J lost 2; bases outside the gene matches: 8. The CDR3 extends over 15 amino acids. CDR1 SGHNT and CDR2 YYREEE come from the germline V gene (reference sequence). Full variable domain (remainder filled in from reference TRBV5-4 and TRBJ2-3): ETGVTQSPTHLIKTRGQQVTLRCSSQSGHNTVSWYQQALGQGPQFIFQYYREEENGRGNFPPRFSGLQFPNYSSELNVNALELDDSALYLCASRDPSGATDTQYFGPGTRLTVL.

This chain connects TRBV2 to TRBJ1-5, with 7 bases lining up with TRBD1. V lost 5 bases to trimming and J lost 1 base; unmatched junction nucleotides: 8. The CDR3 is 16 amino acids. The germline CDR1 and CDR2 sequences are SNHLY and FYNNEI. The CDR3 DNA is TGTGCCAGCAGTACAGGGGCCGGGAGAAGCAATCAGCCCCAGCATTTT. Amino acids: CASSTGAGRSNQPQHF.

The chain uses TRBV6-4 and TRBJ2-3, with TRBD1 as a possible D gene (6 bases). Germline CDR1 and CDR2: MRHNA and SNTAGT. The CDR3 is made up of 19 amino acids. V was shortened by 2 bases and J by 1 base, with 22 bases between the two germline ends. CDR3 sequence (DNA): TGTGCCAGCAGTGACCCGAAATACAACAGGGAGAGGGGCACAGATACGCAGTATTTT. Its protein is CASSDPKYNRERGTDTQYF.

This chain links TRBV5-1 with TRBJ1-5; 7 bases line up with TRBD1. This CDR3 is 15 amino acids long. Germline CDR1 SGHRS, CDR2 YFSETQ. After removal of 0 bases from V and 6 bases from J, the junction contained 6 bases not matched to a gene. In DNA, the CDR3 is TGCGCCAGCAGCTTGGCCGGTCAGGGGGGTCAGCCCCAGCATTTT. This translates into CASSLAGQGGQPQHF.

The J gene is TRBJ2-6, the V gene TRBV5-1, with D uncertain. The CDR3 covers 14 residues. Between the trimmed V and J ends, which lost 2 bases and 1 base, there was a span of 4 bases. Looked up from germline, CDR1 is SGHRS and CDR2 is YFSETQ. The DNA of the CDR3 is TGCGCCAGCAGCTTTCTTTCTGGGGCCAACGTCCTGACTTTC. Encoded protein: CASSFLSGANVLTF. The whole variable domain, remainder taken from reference TRBV5-1 and TRBJ2-6, is KAGVTQTPRYLIKTRGQQVTLSCSPISGHRSVSWYQQTPGQGLQFLFEYFSETQRNKGNFPGRFSGRQFSNSRSEMNVSTLELGDSALYLCASSFLSGANVLTFGAGSRLTVL.

The chain carries TRBV30 and TRBJ1-6; no clear D. This CDR3 has 14 residues. Trimming stripped 2 bases from V and 7 bases from J, with 12 bases between. CDR1 is GTSNPN and CDR2 is SVGIG in the germline V gene (reference sequence). The CDR3 loop is CAWSTLRGNSPLHF. The CDR3 nucleotides read TGTGCCTGGAGTACCCTGAGAGGCAATTCACCCCTCCACTTT.

CDR3 region: CASSQEGAGLNTEAFF. CDR3 DNA sequence: TGTGCCAGCAGCCAAGAGGGGGCAGGTTTGAACACTGAAGCTTTCTTT. The rearrangement uses TRBV7-2 and TRBJ1-1, with 7 bases lining up with TRBD1. Germline assignment: CDR1 SGHTA and CDR2 FQGNSA. The CDR3 consists of 16 residues. Trimming removed 5 bases from V and 0 bases from J; junction bases left unmatched: 9.

V is TRBV7-9 and J is TRBJ1-1; tentatively, D is TRBD1 (6 bases). Germline V lookup: CDR1 SEHNR, CDR2 FQNEAQ (reference sequence). The CDR3 contains 15 residues. Between the trimmed V and J ends, which lost 5 bases and 1 base, there was a span of 14 bases. The CDR3 coding sequence is TGTGCCAGCAGCCCTACAAAGACAGGGAACACTGAAGCTTTCTTT. Amino acid sequence: CASSPTKTGNTEAFF.